Listed below are T cell receptor beta chains from one sample, sequenced in a study of T cell responses to AZD1222 COVID-19 vaccine. The protocol was immunoSEQ multiplex PCR, while the TCRdb copy is restricted to in-frame clones and leaves out a portion. Among around 200,000 clones listed, approximately 95% were seen once. The sequencing used peripheral blood, collected 28 days after the second dose of the MenACWY control vaccine. The receptors were gathered from an adult who received the MenACWY meningococcal vaccine as a control. CDR3s include the opening cysteine and the closing phenylalanine or tryptophan. The D gene is left open where the match is weak. Some rows have no size entry. The others give once, few or many, or a class for an expanded clone.

clone_size j_call v_call cdr3_length d_call cdr3_nt cdr3_aa
once TRBJ1-5 TRBV2 14 . TGTGCCAGCAGTGACGCGGAGGGTAGCCAGCCCCAGCATTTT CASSDAEGSQPQHF
once TRBJ1-1 TRBV19 15 . TGTGCCAGTAGTAGGGACGGGATTTCGAACACTGAAGCTTTCTTT CASSRDGISNTEAFF
. TRBJ1-1 TRBV11-2 15 . TGTGCCAGCAGCGTGGCAGGACAGTTGAACACTGAAGCTTTCTTT CASSVAGQLNTEAFF
. TRBJ1-6 TRBV9 16 . TGTGCCAGCAGCGTTGGGGGGGGAATCTATAATTCACCCCTCCACTTT CASSVGGGIYNSPLHF
. TRBJ1-5 TRBV19 16 TRBD1 TGTGCCAGTAGTATATACGGCAGGGGGAGCAATCAGCCCCAGCATTTT CASSIYGRGSNQPQHF
. TRBJ2-2 TRBV12-5 15 . TGTGCTAGTGGTACCGGGCGGGGTCGTACCGGGGAGCTGTTTTTT CASGTGRGRTGELFF
. TRBJ1-5 TRBV7-9 14 . TGTGCCAGCAGCGTAAGCTTGACTCATCAGCCCCAGCATTTT CASSVSLTHQPQHF
. TRBJ2-1 TRBV5-4 12 . TGTGCCAGCAGCTTGGATGGCTATGAGCAGTTCTTC CASSLDGYEQFF
. TRBJ1-4 TRBV6-6 15 TRBD1 TGTGCCAGCAGTTACTCTCCCGGGACAGGGGGAAAACTGTTTTTT CASSYSPGTGGKLFF
. TRBJ2-7 TRBV7-6 15 . TGTGCCAGCAGCTTAGATGGTCAGGGGAAATACGAGCAGTACTTC CASSLDGQGKYEQYF
. TRBJ2-3 TRBV10-2 16 TRBD2 TGCGCCAGCAGAAAGTCCGGACTAGCGGGCACAGATACGCAGTATTTT CASRKSGLAGTDTQYF
once TRBJ1-3 TRBV30 14 . TGTGCCTGGAGTGCCCGGATCCTTGGAAACACCATATATTTT CAWSARILGNTIYF
once TRBJ2-5 TRBV30 18 TRBD2 TGTGCCTGGACGAAAGGGTGGCTAGCGGGGGGAAGCCAAGAGACCCAGTACTTC CAWTKGWLAGGSQETQYF
. TRBJ1-1 TRBV7-9 12 . TGTGCCAGCAGCTTGACGGGCAGGGAAGCTTTCTTT CASSLTGREAFF
. TRBJ1-6 TRBV2 14 . TGTGCCAGCACTATAAGTGACGTAAATTCACCCCTCCACTTT CASTISDVNSPLHF
once TRBJ1-4 TRBV15 15 TRBD1 TGTGCCACCAGTACGGGCCCAGGGGGTAATGAAAAACTGTTTTTT CATSTGPGGNEKLFF
. TRBJ2-2 TRBV2 14 . TGTGCCAGCAGTGTTAGGAAGAACACCGGGGAGCTGTTTTTT CASSVRKNTGELFF
. TRBJ2-5 TRBV4-1 17 TRBD2 TGCGCCAGCAGCCAAGACCGAGCGGGGGGTGCGCGGGAGACCCAGTACTTC CASSQDRAGGARETQYF
. TRBJ2-5 TRBV4-1 17 . TGCGCCAGCAGCCAAGATGGGGAAGCGGACGCCAGGGCGACCCAGTACTTC CASSQDGEADARATQYF
. TRBJ2-6 TRBV2 17 . TGTGCCAGCAGTCCCTCGGGGGCAAGCTCTGGGGCCAACGTCCTGACTTTC CASSPSGASSGANVLTF
. TRBJ1-4 TRBV19 15 TRBD1 TGTGCCAGTAGATGGGACTACAGGGGAAGGGAAAAACTGTTTTTT CASRWDYRGREKLFF
. TRBJ1-4 TRBV4-3 13 . TGCGCCAGCAGCCAAGATACAGGGGAAAAACTGTTTTTT CASSQDTGEKLFF
. TRBJ1-2 TRBV7-2 13 TRBD1 TGTGCCAGCAGCCTACAGGGGGAGCTTGGCTACACCTTC CASSLQGELGYTF
. TRBJ1-2 TRBV5-6 15 . TGTGCCAGCAGCCCCCCCAAGGTAAAGGTTTATGGCTACACCTTC CASSPPKVKVYGYTF
. TRBJ2-5 TRBV5-1 14 TRBD2 TGCGCCAGCAGCTTTACTAGCGGACAAGAGACCCAGTACTTC CASSFTSGQETQYF
. TRBJ2-7 TRBV28 12 . TGTGCCAGCAGTGGTGCCCGCTACGAGCAGTACTTC CASSGARYEQYF
. TRBJ1-1 TRBV9 16 . TGTGCCAGCAGCGTAGCTCCCAGGACGGGAAACACTGAAGCTTTCTTT CASSVAPRTGNTEAFF
. TRBJ1-5 TRBV5-6 16 . TGTGCCAGCAGCAGAGCCGACGGGGGAAGCAATCAGCCCCAGCATTTT CASSRADGGSNQPQHF
. TRBJ1-1 TRBV13 13 . TGTGCCAGCAGCTTTGGACAGAACACTGAAGCTTTCTTT CASSFGQNTEAFF
. TRBJ1-2 TRBV3-1/TRBV3-2 13 . TGTGCCAGCAGCCAAGATACTAACTATGGCTACACCTTC CASSQDTNYGYTF
. TRBJ1-2 TRBV5-1 14 . TGCGCCAGCAGCTTGGAGGGCGCGCCCTATGGCTACACCTTC CASSLEGAPYGYTF
once TRBJ2-5 TRBV18 14 . TGTGCCAGCTCACGAGGGGTTAATGATGAGACCCAGTACTTC CASSRGVNDETQYF
. TRBJ1-1 TRBV4-3 14 . TGCGCCAGCAGCCAAGATCTACGGGGCACTGAAGCTTTCTTT CASSQDLRGTEAFF
. TRBJ1-3 TRBV3-1/TRBV3-2 16 . TGTGCCAGCAGCCACCGGGCCTTAGACTCTGGAAACACCATATATTTT CASSHRALDSGNTIYF
. TRBJ2-5 TRBV30 14 TRBD2 TGTGCCTGGAGTATGGGGGGGGGCCAAGAGACCCAGTACTTC CAWSMGGGQETQYF